These T cell receptor beta chains were read from a single sample in a study of cytomegalovirus exposure and HLA in healthy donors. Method: immunoSEQ multiplex PCR; TCRdb's copy keeps in-frame clones and lacks some. The sample includes 200,000 or so clones, roughly 84% seen only once; the top ten take less than 0.3%. Specimen: PBMCs. The receptors here all came from a girl under three years old in good health and CMV-seronegative. Each CDR3 is given with its conserved first and last residue. D genes are given only for firm matches. Clone size is stated in some rows and not others, as once, few, many or a class when expanded.

j_gene: TRBJ1-6
abundance: .
d_gene: .
v_gene: TRBV2
CDR3nt: TGTGCCAGCTCCCTGGCCTCCTATAATTCACCCCTCCACTTT
CDR3aa: CASSLASYNSPLHF

j_gene: TRBJ1-4
abundance: .
d_gene: .
v_gene: TRBV5-1
CDR3nt: TGCGCCAGCAGCTTTTCCGGGACAAATGAAAAACTGTTTTTT
CDR3aa: CASSFSGTNEKLFF

j_gene: TRBJ2-6
abundance: .
d_gene: TRBD1
v_gene: TRBV4-1
CDR3nt: TGCGCCAGCAGCCAGGCCGGACAGGGGGCTGGGGCCAACGTCCTGACTTTC
CDR3aa: CASSQAGQGAGANVLTF

j_gene: TRBJ1-2
abundance: .
d_gene: .
v_gene: TRBV7-9
CDR3nt: TGTGCCAGCAGCTTAATCCGGCAGGGTTTCGTCTATGGCTACACCTTC
CDR3aa: CASSLIRQGFVYGYTF

j_gene: TRBJ2-7
abundance: .
d_gene: TRBD1
v_gene: TRBV6-1
CDR3nt: TGTGCCAGCAGGGACAGGGTCTCCTACGAGCAGTACTTC
CDR3aa: CASRDRVSYEQYF

j_gene: TRBJ2-7
abundance: .
d_gene: TRBD1
v_gene: TRBV5-1
CDR3nt: TGCGCCAGCAGCTGGGGACAGGGACTCTACGAGCAGTACTTC
CDR3aa: CASSWGQGLYEQYF

j_gene: TRBJ2-2
abundance: .
d_gene: .
v_gene: TRBV7-9
CDR3nt: TGTGCCAGCAGCTTCGTGACTAGAAACAATTGGAGGACGGAGCTGTTTTTT
CDR3aa: CASSFVTRNNWRTELFF

j_gene: TRBJ2-4
abundance: .
d_gene: .
v_gene: TRBV4-1
CDR3nt: TGCGCCAGCAGCAAATACGGGGGGCGTGACAAAAACATTCAGTACTTC
CDR3aa: CASSKYGGRDKNIQYF

j_gene: TRBJ2-6
abundance: .
d_gene: .
v_gene: TRBV7-6
CDR3nt: TGTGCCAGCAGCTTGGGCATGGGCTCTGGGGCCAACGTCCTGACTTTC
CDR3aa: CASSLGMGSGANVLTF

j_gene: TRBJ2-4
abundance: .
d_gene: TRBD1
v_gene: TRBV20-1
CDR3nt: TGCAGTGCTAATACAGGGGGCATTCAGTACTTC
CDR3aa: CSANTGGIQYF

j_gene: TRBJ2-1
abundance: .
d_gene: TRBD2
v_gene: TRBV10-3
CDR3nt: TGTGCCGTTATAGCGGGAGGCATCTACAATGAGCAGTTCTTC
CDR3aa: CAVIAGGIYNEQFF

j_gene: TRBJ2-5
abundance: once
d_gene: TRBD1
v_gene: TRBV4-1
CDR3nt: TGCGCCAGCAGCCAAGTCAAGGACAGGGGAGAGACCCAGTACTTC
CDR3aa: CASSQVKDRGETQYF

j_gene: TRBJ2-3
abundance: .
d_gene: .
v_gene: TRBV7-9
CDR3nt: TGTTCCAGCAGCGCCCCCTGGAGAGATACGCAGTATTTT
CDR3aa: CSSSAPWRDTQYF

j_gene: TRBJ2-1
abundance: .
d_gene: .
v_gene: TRBV11-2
CDR3nt: TGTGCCAGCAGCTTAGGGGCAGGGCCCTACAATGAGCAGTTCTTC
CDR3aa: CASSLGAGPYNEQFF

j_gene: TRBJ2-5
abundance: .
d_gene: .
v_gene: TRBV29-1
CDR3nt: TGCAGCGGGGTGGGGGGAGGTACAGAGACCCAGTACTTC
CDR3aa: CSGVGGGTETQYF

j_gene: TRBJ1-1
abundance: .
d_gene: TRBD1
v_gene: TRBV6-6
CDR3nt: TGTGCCAGCAGTTATAATACAGGGGGATTTTACACTGAAGCTTTCTTT
CDR3aa: CASSYNTGGFYTEAFF

j_gene: TRBJ2-3
abundance: .
d_gene: .
v_gene: TRBV7-3
CDR3nt: TGTGCCAGCAGCTGGGGACTTGAAGATACGCAGTATTTT
CDR3aa: CASSWGLEDTQYF

j_gene: TRBJ2-3
abundance: .
d_gene: .
v_gene: TRBV9
CDR3nt: TGTGCCAGCAGCGTAGTGGCAGGTTCAGATACGCAGTATTTT
CDR3aa: CASSVVAGSDTQYF

j_gene: TRBJ2-3
abundance: .
d_gene: TRBD2
v_gene: TRBV5-1
CDR3nt: TGCGCCAGCAGCAATAGCGGGAGCACAGATACGCAGTATTTT
CDR3aa: CASSNSGSTDTQYF

j_gene: TRBJ2-7
abundance: .
d_gene: TRBD2
v_gene: TRBV7-3
CDR3nt: TGTGCCAGCAGCCAACCGGAGCGGGGCGGGGAGGACTTC
CDR3aa: CASSQPERGGEDF

j_gene: TRBJ2-7
abundance: .
d_gene: TRBD2
v_gene: TRBV19
CDR3nt: TGTGCCAGTAGTATCCGACTAGCGGGAGGCCCCTACGAGCAGTACTTC
CDR3aa: CASSIRLAGGPYEQYF

j_gene: TRBJ2-7
abundance: .
d_gene: .
v_gene: TRBV10-3
CDR3nt: TGTGCCATCAGTGAGGGCCCACGCCGGGTAGGGGAACCCTACGAGCAGTACTTC
CDR3aa: CAISEGPRRVGEPYEQYF

j_gene: TRBJ2-4
abundance: .
d_gene: .
v_gene: TRBV14
CDR3nt: TGTGCCAGCAGCCAAGTTATCGATCCAGACATTCAGTACTTC
CDR3aa: CASSQVIDPDIQYF

j_gene: TRBJ1-1
abundance: .
d_gene: .
v_gene: TRBV5-1
CDR3nt: TGCGCCAGCAGCCATGGACAGAACACTGAAGCTTTCTTT
CDR3aa: CASSHGQNTEAFF

j_gene: TRBJ2-1
abundance: .
d_gene: TRBD2
v_gene: TRBV7-9
CDR3nt: TGTGCCAGCAGCCACAACGGGGGGGGAAATGAGCAGTTCTTC
CDR3aa: CASSHNGGGNEQFF

j_gene: TRBJ2-4
abundance: .
d_gene: TRBD1
v_gene: TRBV28
CDR3nt: TGTGCCAGCAGTCCTCCCGGATACAGGGGGCGCATAGCCAAAAACATTCAGTACTTC
CDR3aa: CASSPPGYRGRIAKNIQYF

j_gene: TRBJ1-1
abundance: .
d_gene: .
v_gene: TRBV29-1
CDR3nt: TGCAGCGTTGAAGAACAGCAGAACACTGAAGCTTTCTTT
CDR3aa: CSVEEQQNTEAFF

j_gene: TRBJ2-1
abundance: once
d_gene: TRBD2
v_gene: TRBV27
CDR3nt: TGTGCCAGCACGCTACTAGCGGGAGTGTCCTACAATGAGCAGTTCTTC
CDR3aa: CASTLLAGVSYNEQFF

j_gene: TRBJ1-5
abundance: .
d_gene: .
v_gene: TRBV5-1
CDR3nt: TGCGCCAGCAGCTTTGACGGGTTCAATCAGCCCCAGCATTTT
CDR3aa: CASSFDGFNQPQHF

j_gene: TRBJ2-7
abundance: once
d_gene: .
v_gene: TRBV11-1
CDR3nt: TGTGCCAGCAGCTTATACGCAGGGGCCTACGAGCAGTACTTC
CDR3aa: CASSLYAGAYEQYF

j_gene: TRBJ2-1
abundance: .
d_gene: .
v_gene: TRBV9
CDR3nt: TGTGCCAGCAGCCCCCGAGGGAGGTTGCTCACCTACAATGAGCAGTTCTTC
CDR3aa: CASSPRGRLLTYNEQFF

j_gene: TRBJ2-7
abundance: .
d_gene: .
v_gene: TRBV15
CDR3nt: TGTGCCACCAGCAGAGATCCCCTAGGCTACGAGCAGTACTTC
CDR3aa: CATSRDPLGYEQYF

j_gene: TRBJ1-1
abundance: .
d_gene: .
v_gene: TRBV4-2
CDR3nt: TGTGCCAGCAGCCAAGATTTGGGAGGGGCTAGTGAAGCTTTCTTT
CDR3aa: CASSQDLGGASEAFF

j_gene: TRBJ2-2
abundance: .
d_gene: .
v_gene: TRBV23-1
CDR3nt: TGCGCCAGCAGTCAAAGACAAGGCCCAGCTACCGGGGAGCTGTTTTTT
CDR3aa: CASSQRQGPATGELFF

j_gene: TRBJ2-7
abundance: few
d_gene: .
v_gene: TRBV5-1
CDR3nt: TGCGCCAGCAGCCGAAACGGGGGCGAGCAGTACTTC
CDR3aa: CASSRNGGEQYF

j_gene: TRBJ2-5
abundance: few
d_gene: TRBD2
v_gene: TRBV18
CDR3nt: TGTGCCAGCTCACTATGGACTAGCGGGGGTCGGGAGACCCAGTACTTC
CDR3aa: CASSLWTSGGRETQYF

j_gene: TRBJ2-1
abundance: .
d_gene: TRBD2
v_gene: TRBV7-8
CDR3nt: TGTGCCAGCAGCTTAGGTGCAAAAGGACTAGCGAGGAGTGAGCAGTTCTTC
CDR3aa: CASSLGAKGLARSEQFF

j_gene: TRBJ1-1
abundance: .
d_gene: .
v_gene: TRBV5-1
CDR3nt: TGCGCCAGCAGCTTGGAGCAGGGTTACACTGAAGCTTTCTTT
CDR3aa: CASSLEQGYTEAFF

j_gene: TRBJ1-1
abundance: .
d_gene: TRBD1
v_gene: TRBV30
CDR3nt: TGTGCCTGGAGGCCAGGGCCAGGGGGCACGAACACTGAAGCTTTCTTT
CDR3aa: CAWRPGPGGTNTEAFF

j_gene: TRBJ1-4
abundance: few
d_gene: .
v_gene: TRBV18
CDR3nt: TGTGCCAGCTCACCAGGGGCGGATGAAAAACTGTTTTTT
CDR3aa: CASSPGADEKLFF

j_gene: TRBJ1-2
abundance: .
d_gene: TRBD1
v_gene: TRBV10-3
CDR3nt: TGTGCCATCTCCATTAGCATCCTCAACCTCGACAGGGAAGTTTGGGGCTACACCTTC
CDR3aa: CAISISILNLDREVWGYTF

j_gene: TRBJ1-5
abundance: .
d_gene: TRBD1
v_gene: TRBV19
CDR3nt: TGTGCCAGTAGGAGGGACAGGGACAACAATCAGCCCCAGCATTTT
CDR3aa: CASRRDRDNNQPQHF

j_gene: TRBJ1-1
abundance: once
d_gene: TRBD1
v_gene: TRBV7-4
CDR3nt: TGTGCCAGCAGCTTAGAGAGACGGGCTGGGACAGCGGTAAACACTGAAGCTTTCTTT
CDR3aa: CASSLERRAGTAVNTEAFF

j_gene: TRBJ2-4
abundance: .
d_gene: .
v_gene: TRBV27
CDR3nt: TGTGCCAGCAGTTTAAGGGGCGTCAGCAAAAACATTCAGTACTTC
CDR3aa: CASSLRGVSKNIQYF

j_gene: TRBJ1-6
abundance: .
d_gene: .
v_gene: TRBV4-3
CDR3nt: TGCGCCAGCAGCCAAGATATCCCTGGTCGGGGGAGTAATTCACCCCTCCACTTT
CDR3aa: CASSQDIPGRGSNSPLHF

j_gene: TRBJ1-3
abundance: few
d_gene: TRBD1
v_gene: TRBV12-5
CDR3nt: TGTGCTAGTGGTTTGGTTAGACAGGGCTCTAAGAACACCATATATTTT
CDR3aa: CASGLVRQGSKNTIYF

j_gene: TRBJ2-7
abundance: .
d_gene: .
v_gene: TRBV15
CDR3nt: TGTGCCACCAGCAGCGGTCTAGCTCGCTACGAGCAGTACTTC
CDR3aa: CATSSGLARYEQYF

j_gene: TRBJ2-7
abundance: once
d_gene: TRBD2
v_gene: TRBV2
CDR3nt: TGTGCCAGCAGTTCGGGACTAGCGGGAGGGCCTAGATCCTACGAGCAGTACTTC
CDR3aa: CASSSGLAGGPRSYEQYF

j_gene: TRBJ2-7
abundance: once
d_gene: .
v_gene: TRBV7-9
CDR3nt: TGTGCCAGCAGCTTATCGGTCCCATCACAGAGTTCCTACGAGCAGTACTTC
CDR3aa: CASSLSVPSQSSYEQYF

j_gene: TRBJ1-5
abundance: few
d_gene: .
v_gene: TRBV7-2
CDR3nt: TGTGCCAGCAGCTTACGCCGAGGCAGCCGTCAGCCCCAGCATTTT
CDR3aa: CASSLRRGSRQPQHF

j_gene: TRBJ2-7
abundance: .
d_gene: .
v_gene: TRBV11-2
CDR3nt: TGTGCCAGCAGCTCCCTTCGGGAGACCTCCTACGAGCAGTACTTC
CDR3aa: CASSSLRETSYEQYF

j_gene: TRBJ2-7
abundance: .
d_gene: TRBD1
v_gene: TRBV4-1
CDR3nt: TGCGCCAGCAGCCAAGATCGGGGACAGTCCTACGAGCAGTACTTC
CDR3aa: CASSQDRGQSYEQYF